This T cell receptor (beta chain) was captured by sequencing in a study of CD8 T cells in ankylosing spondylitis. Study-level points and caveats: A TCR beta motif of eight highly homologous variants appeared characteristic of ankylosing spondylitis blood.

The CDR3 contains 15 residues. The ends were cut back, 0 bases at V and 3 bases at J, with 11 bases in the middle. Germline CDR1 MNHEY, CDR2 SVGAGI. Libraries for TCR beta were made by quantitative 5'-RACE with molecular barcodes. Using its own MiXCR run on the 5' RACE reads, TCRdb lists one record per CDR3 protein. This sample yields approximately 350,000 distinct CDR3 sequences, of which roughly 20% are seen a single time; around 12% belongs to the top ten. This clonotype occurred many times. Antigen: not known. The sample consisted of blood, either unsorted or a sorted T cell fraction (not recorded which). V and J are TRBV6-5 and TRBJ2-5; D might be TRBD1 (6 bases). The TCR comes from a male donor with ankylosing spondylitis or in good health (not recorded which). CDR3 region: CASSYSRQVKETQYF. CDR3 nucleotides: TGTGCCAGCAGTTACTCGAGACAGGTCAAAGAGACCCAGTACTTC.